This T cell receptor beta chain stems from a study of cytomegalovirus exposure and HLA in healthy donors. Study-wide results and limits: In vitro assays verified that three CMV-associated chains recognized CMV antigens specifically. Among the sequence variants, a highly shared cluster was likely an artifact of sequencing. Reportedly, fewer N-insertions than the approximately 600-donor mean appeared in an Asian-associated ancestry cluster in a later analysis.

The CDR3 contains 17 residues. Losses at the gene ends were 3 bases for V and 3 bases for J; bases not matched to a gene: 8. CDR1 is SGHRS and CDR2 is YFSETQ in the germline V gene. This PCR relied on a set of 60 Vbeta primers and 13 Jbeta primers. Sequencing was performed with immunoSEQ multiplex PCR; in TCRdb, only in-frame clones are kept and a portion is missing. The listing records about 77,000 clones. To note about this clone: Its specificity is unknown. Other DNA sequences of this sample code for an identical CDR3.

The sample comprised PBMCs. This receptor was obtained from a man over 45 in good health and CMV-seropositive. The genes are TRBV5-1 and TRBJ2-5; 13 nucleotides match TRBD2. Written as DNA, the CDR3 is TGCGCCAGCAGCTGGGGACTAGCGGGGTCGGACGAAGAGACCCAGTACTTC. It translates to CASSWGLAGSDEETQYF.